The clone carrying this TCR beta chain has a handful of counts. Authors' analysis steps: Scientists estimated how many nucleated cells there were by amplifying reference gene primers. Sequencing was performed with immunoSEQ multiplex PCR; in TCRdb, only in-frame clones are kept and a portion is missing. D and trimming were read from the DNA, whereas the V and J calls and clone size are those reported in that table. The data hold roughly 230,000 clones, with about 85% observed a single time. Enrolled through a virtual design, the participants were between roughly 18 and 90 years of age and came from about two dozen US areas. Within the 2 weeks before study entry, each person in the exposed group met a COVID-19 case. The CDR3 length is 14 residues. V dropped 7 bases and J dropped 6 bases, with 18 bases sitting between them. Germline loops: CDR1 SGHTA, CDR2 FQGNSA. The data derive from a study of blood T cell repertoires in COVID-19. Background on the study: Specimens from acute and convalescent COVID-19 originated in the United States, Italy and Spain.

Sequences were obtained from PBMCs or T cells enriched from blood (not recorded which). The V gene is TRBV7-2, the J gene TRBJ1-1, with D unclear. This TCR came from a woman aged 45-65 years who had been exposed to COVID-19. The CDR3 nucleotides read TGTGCCAGCAACGAACGGGGTATCAGCGCTGAAGCTTTCTTT. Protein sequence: CASNERGISAEAFF.